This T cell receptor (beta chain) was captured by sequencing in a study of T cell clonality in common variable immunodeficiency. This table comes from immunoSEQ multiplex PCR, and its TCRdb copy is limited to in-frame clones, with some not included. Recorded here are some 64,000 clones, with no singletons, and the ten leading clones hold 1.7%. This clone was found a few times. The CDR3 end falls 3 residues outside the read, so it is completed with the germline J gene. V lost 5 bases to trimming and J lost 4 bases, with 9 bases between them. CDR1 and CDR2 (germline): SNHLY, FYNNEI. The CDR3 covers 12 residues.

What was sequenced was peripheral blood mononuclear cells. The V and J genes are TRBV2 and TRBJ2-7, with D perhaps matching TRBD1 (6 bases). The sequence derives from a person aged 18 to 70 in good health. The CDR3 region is CASSTQGYEQYF. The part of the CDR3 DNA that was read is TGTGCCAGCAGTACCCAGGGGTACGAG.